This TCR beta chain was sequenced in a study of blood T cells in healthy people across ages. The CDR3 consists of 13 residues. Per the germline V gene, CDR1 is KGHSH and CDR2 is LQKENI. The ends were cut back, 6 bases at V and 5 bases at J, with 13 bases in the middle. Findings of the study overall: Estimates based on one million T cells were treated as lower bounds.

Extraction of total RNA produced a minimum of 5 micrograms from each sample. About this clonotype: Its specificity is unknown.

PCR was performed a second time for roughly 6 to 12 cycles using a sample-barcoded 5' primer and a J-beta primer mix. Each cDNA molecule carried a tag from a template-switch adaptor that contained 12 random nucleotides. TCRdb analysed the 5' RACE reads with MiXCR anew, one entry per CDR3 protein. The table records 800,000 to 950,000 distinct CDR3 sequences, roughly 40% of them present only once. The receptor was isolated from a man aged 18 to 30 in good health. The chain links TRBV18 to TRBJ1-2, with no clear D. The sample was blood. The CDR3 sequence: CASSLSPQYGYTF. The CDR3 nucleotides are TGTGCCAGCTCCCTCAGCCCCCAGTATGGCTACACCTTC. Drawing the rest from reference TRBV18 and TRBJ1-2, the complete variable domain is NAGVMQNPRHLVRRRGQEARLRCSPMKGHSHVYWYRQLPEEGLKFMVYLQKENIIDESGMPKERFSAEFPKEGPSILRIQQVVRGDSAAYFCASSLSPQYGYTFGSGTRLTVV.